These T cell receptor beta chains were read from a single sample in a study of cytomegalovirus exposure and HLA in healthy donors. Data came from immunoSEQ multiplex PCR; TCRdb stores just in-frame clones and leaves some out. The profile covers about 86,000 clones, with about two thirds appearing a single time and under 8.5% taken by the ten largest. Material for sequencing was PBMCs. The receptors shown here come from a man aged 55 to 69 in good health and CMV-seronegative. Both conserved end residues are part of each CDR3. A D gene is named only where the DNA matches it firmly. Expanded clones get a size class; other rows say once, few or many, or leave the size out.

>TRBV30|TRBD2|few|TRBJ2-3
TGTGCCTGCCCCCCGGGAGCGGGGGCCACAGATACGCAGTATTTT
CACPPGAGATDTQYF
>TRBV27|.|.|TRBJ1-1
TGTGCCAGCAGTGCATTTAGGGAGTCAAACACTGAAGCTTTCTTT
CASSAFRESNTEAFF
>TRBV5-4|TRBD1|.|TRBJ2-5
TGTGCCAGCAGCAACGGACAGGGGGAAGGCCAAGAGACCCAGTACTTC
CASSNGQGEGQETQYF
>TRBV14|TRBD1|few|TRBJ2-5
TGTGCCAGCAGCCCAGGGGACAGCCGGAAGACCCAGTACTTC
CASSPGDSRKTQYF
>TRBV6-1|.|.|TRBJ1-1
TGTGCCAGCAAGTTATCGGGTAACACTGAAGCTTTCTTT
CASKLSGNTEAFF
>TRBV6-1|.|.|TRBJ1-4
TGTGCCAGCAGTGTCGGGCAGGCGCGGGCTCTTAACGAAAAACTGTTTTTT
CASSVGQARALNEKLFF
>TRBV6-5|TRBD1|.|TRBJ2-7
TGTGCCAGCACGAGACAGGGGGATTTGGACGAGCAGTACTTC
CASTRQGDLDEQYF
>TRBV5-4|.|.|TRBJ2-7
TGTGCCAGCAGCCTGAACTCAGGTTCTACTGACTACGAGCAGTACTTC
CASSLNSGSTDYEQYF
>TRBV6-5|TRBD2|.|TRBJ2-7
TGTGCCAGCAGTTACTCGACTAGCGGCTCCTACGAGCAGTACTTC
CASSYSTSGSYEQYF
>TRBV28|.|.|TRBJ1-5
TGTGCCAGCAGCTCAGGGGTTTATAGCAATCAGCCCCAGCATTTT
CASSSGVYSNQPQHF
>TRBV5-1|TRBD1|.|TRBJ1-1
TGCGCCAGCAGCGGGACAGTGAACACTGAAGCTTTCTTT
CASSGTVNTEAFF
>TRBV7-6|TRBD1|.|TRBJ2-3
TGTGCCAGCAGCCCTGACAGGGGTACAGATACGCAGTATTTT
CASSPDRGTDTQYF
>TRBV25-1|TRBD1|.|TRBJ1-4
TGTGCCAGCAGTGAGGACAGGGGGGGGAAAAAACTGTTTTTT
CASSEDRGGKKLFF
>TRBV11-2|.|.|TRBJ1-6
TGTGCCAGCAGTTCAGGGGTTAATGAATTCAGACCCCTCCACTTT
CASSSGVNEFRPLHF
>TRBV5-6|TRBD2|.|TRBJ2-1
TGTGCCAGCAGCCCAGGCCGGGAGGAATACAATGAGCAGTTCTTC
CASSPGREEYNEQFF
>TRBV5-6|.|.|TRBJ2-3
TGTGCCAGCAGCTTGTCAGGGGGGGATACGCAGTATTTT
CASSLSGGDTQYF
>TRBV28|.|.|TRBJ1-5
TGTGCCAGCAGGCCGACACCGAATCAGCCCCAGCATTTT
CASRPTPNQPQHF
>TRBV2|TRBD2|few|TRBJ2-7
TGTGCCAGTAATCTCGGGGGAGGGTCGTACGAGCAGTACTTC
CASNLGGGSYEQYF
>TRBV19|TRBD2|.|TRBJ2-1
TGTGCCAGTAGTATAGAGCTAGCGGGAGTCAATGAGCAGTTCTTC
CASSIELAGVNEQFF
>TRBV28|TRBD2|.|TRBJ2-7
TGTGCCAGCCCCCCCCGGCGCGGGAGCTCCTACGAGCAGTACTTC
CASPPRRGSSYEQYF
>TRBV19|.|few|TRBJ2-2
TGTGCCAGTAGTATAGAAGACAGAAACACCGGGGAGCTGTTTTTT
CASSIEDRNTGELFF
>TRBV11-2|.|.|TRBJ2-3
TGTGCCAGCAGCTTAGATGGGGGGCTAGCGGGCACAGATACGCAGTATTTT
CASSLDGGLAGTDTQYF
>TRBV5-1|.|.|TRBJ1-3
TGCGCCAGCGCGGAAGCCCCCGACGTAGGAAACACCATATATTTT
CASAEAPDVGNTIYF
>TRBV4-2|TRBD2|.|TRBJ2-1
TGTGCCAGCAGCCAAGAAGCGGGGGCGAGCTCCTACAATGAGCAGTTCTTC
CASSQEAGASSYNEQFF
>TRBV5-1|.|few|TRBJ2-5
TGCGCCAGCAGCTTGACTAGCTTAGAGACCCAGTACTTC
CASSLTSLETQYF
>TRBV4-3|.|many|TRBJ2-7
TGCGCCAGCAGCCAAGAAGCGCGGACAGACTACGAGCAGTACTTC
CASSQEARTDYEQYF
>TRBV10-1|.|few|TRBJ2-3
TGCGCCAGCAGTGACAGGCGCACAGATACGCAGTATTTT
CASSDRRTDTQYF
>TRBV10-1|.|.|TRBJ2-2
TGCGCCAGCAGTAACATGAATACCGGGGAGCTGTTTTTT
CASSNMNTGELFF
>TRBV28|TRBD2|.|TRBJ2-3
TGTGCCAGCAGTTTAACTAGCGGGAGTCATACAGATACGCAGTATTTT
CASSLTSGSHTDTQYF
>TRBV28|TRBD1|once|TRBJ1-1
TGTGCCAGCAGGCGATTCGGGACAGGGTTCATGAACACTGAAGCTTTCTTT
CASRRFGTGFMNTEAFF
>TRBV2|.|.|TRBJ2-3
TGTGCCAGCAGTGGTAGCACTCAAGGTACGCAGTATTTT
CASSGSTQGTQYF
>TRBV13|.|.|TRBJ2-6
TGTGCCAGCAGCTTAGGAGGGGGAGTAAGTGGGGCCAACGTCCTGACTTTC
CASSLGGGVSGANVLTF
>TRBV7-2|TRBD1|.|TRBJ2-7
TGTGCCAGCAGTACAGGGGTCGGCGAGCAGTACTTC
CASSTGVGEQYF
>TRBV4-3|TRBD1|.|TRBJ1-1
TGCGCCAGCAGCCATTCCGACAGGGATGTCACTGAAGCTTTCTTT
CASSHSDRDVTEAFF
>TRBV6-1|.|.|TRBJ1-5
TGTGCCAGCAGTGAAGACAGGCAGGGCAATCAGCCCCAGCATTTT
CASSEDRQGNQPQHF
>TRBV30|.|.|TRBJ1-2
TGTGCCTGGAGTGTAGGGGGGGCAGGTTATGGCTACACCTTC
CAWSVGGAGYGYTF
>TRBV6-5|.|.|TRBJ1-3
TGTGCCAGCAGGTCCGGGACACATTCTGGAAACACCATATATTTT
CASRSGTHSGNTIYF
>TRBV7-2|TRBD2|.|TRBJ2-1
TGTGCCAGCAGCTCCAAGACTAGCGGGGGGGACAATGAGCAGTTCTTC
CASSSKTSGGDNEQFF
>TRBV30|.|.|TRBJ2-2
TGTGCCTGGAGTGTAGAGACAGCCACCGGGGAGCTGTTTTTT
CAWSVETATGELFF
>TRBV6-1|.|few|TRBJ1-1
TGTGCCAGCAGTGAAGTACGGGGGAACACTGAAGCTTTCTTT
CASSEVRGNTEAFF
>TRBV25-1|TRBD1|.|TRBJ2-1
TGTGCCAGCAGTGACCCCGGGACAGCTTGGTTCTTC
CASSDPGTAWFF
>TRBV19|.|.|TRBJ2-5
TGTGCCAGTAGTATTCGGAGGGCTTCCCAAGAGACCCAGTACTTC
CASSIRRASQETQYF
>TRBV29-1|.|.|TRBJ2-2
TGCAGCGTTGCTGGGACTCCCTACACCGGGGAGCTGTTTTTT
CSVAGTPYTGELFF
>TRBV7-2|TRBD2|.|TRBJ2-2
TGTGCCAGCAGCCTCGGACTAGCGGTCGGGGAGCTGTTTTTT
CASSLGLAVGELFF
>TRBV5-6|TRBD2|.|TRBJ2-2
TGTGCCAGCAGCCCTAAACTAGCGGGGGGCTCCGGGGAGCTGTTTTTT
CASSPKLAGGSGELFF
>TRBV7-6|.|.|TRBJ1-2
TGTGCCAGCAGCTTGTCAGGGGCCGATGGCTACACCTTC
CASSLSGADGYTF
>TRBV19|.|once|TRBJ1-5
TGTGCCAGTAGGGTGGGGGGGGGAGGACAGCCCCAGCATTTT
CASRVGGGGQPQHF
>TRBV28|.|.|TRBJ1-5
TGTGCCAGCAGTCGACGTGGGGGGGGAAAGAAGCCCCAGCATTTT
CASSRRGGGKKPQHF
>TRBV4-3|.|.|TRBJ1-5
TGCGCCAGCAGCCAAGATCTGGGGAGACTTAATCAGCCCCAGCATTTT
CASSQDLGRLNQPQHF
>TRBV6-1|.|.|TRBJ2-7
TGTGCCAGCAGTGAAGGGTACAGGGACTACGAGCAGTACTTC
CASSEGYRDYEQYF
>TRBV6-1|.|few|TRBJ2-7
TGTGCCAGCAGTGCAAATTTCGGGCGGGGAACCTACGAGCAGTACTTC
CASSANFGRGTYEQYF
>TRBV5-5|TRBD2|.|TRBJ2-7
TGTGCCAGCAGCTTGGCCTTGGGGACTAGGAACTACGAGCAGTACTTC
CASSLALGTRNYEQYF